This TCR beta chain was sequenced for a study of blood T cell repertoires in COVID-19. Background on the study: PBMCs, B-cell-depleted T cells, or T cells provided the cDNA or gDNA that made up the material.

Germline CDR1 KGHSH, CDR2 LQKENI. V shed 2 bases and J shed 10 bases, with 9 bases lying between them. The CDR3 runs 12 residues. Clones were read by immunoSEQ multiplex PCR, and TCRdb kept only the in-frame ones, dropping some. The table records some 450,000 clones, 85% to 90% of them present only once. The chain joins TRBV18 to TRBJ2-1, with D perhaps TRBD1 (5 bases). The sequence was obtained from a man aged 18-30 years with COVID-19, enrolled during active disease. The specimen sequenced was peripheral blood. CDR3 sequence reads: CASSPIRQEQFF. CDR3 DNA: TGTGCCAGCTCACCAATTCGACAGGAGCAGTTCTTC.